These 3 T cell receptor beta chains originate from one sample sequenced in a study of T cells after yellow fever vaccination. TCRdb independently ran MiXCR on the 5' RACE reads; one entry per CDR3 protein. This sample has about 230,000 distinct CDR3 sequences; 6.5% to 7.5% occur once, and the top ten carry approximately 1%. This specimen consisted of CD4+ T cells sorted from PBMCs, obtained on the day of the yellow fever booster vaccination. These receptors came from a man younger than 45 who received the YFV17D yellow fever vaccine.

This clonotype was observed a handful of times. The CDR3 region is CSAPKSGVLSYEQYF. The CDR3 DNA is TGCAGTGCCCCTAAGTCCGGAGTACTCTCCTACGAGCAGTACTTC. The chain is built from TRBV20-1 and TRBJ2-7; D is undetermined. Germline V gene lookup returns CDR1 DFQATT and CDR2 SNEGSKA (reference sequence). There are 15 residues in the CDR3. The ends were cut back, 6 bases at V and 0 bases at J, with 18 bases in the middle.

The J gene is TRBJ1-1, the V gene TRBV5-1, with D unresolved. Germline V gives CDR1 SGHRS, CDR2 YFSETQ. Trimming cost V 0 bases and J 5 bases, with 11 bases left between them. The CDR3 contains 14 residues. DNA for the CDR3: TGCGCCAGCAGCTTGGAGGCCAGCACAACTGAAGCTTTCTTT. It codes for CASSLEASTTEAFF.

This clonotype showed up many times. This chain links TRBV7-2 with TRBJ2-7; no reliable D call. The CDR3 extends over 15 amino acids. Per germline, CDR1 SGHTA and CDR2 FQGNSA. V was trimmed by 5 bases and J by 0 bases, leaving 14 bases between them. This chain's CDR3 is CASSPNRRSSYEQYF. CDR3 DNA sequence: TGTGCCAGCAGCCCAAACCGAAGGAGCTCCTACGAGCAGTACTTC.